This is a list of T cell receptor beta chains from one sample in a study of radiotherapy plus CTLA-4 blockade in lung cancer. Generated by immunoSEQ multiplex PCR, the TCRdb table keeps only in-frame clones and is missing some. There are approximately 95,000 clones in the sample; approximately 78% occur only once, and 3.4% lies in the top ten. This sample comprised peripheral blood, obtained from a patient treated with radiotherapy plus ipilimumab. The receptors were gathered from a human donor with non-small cell lung cancer who had a partial response to radiotherapy plus ipilimumab. Each CDR3 is given with its conserved first and last residue. The D gene is left open where the match is weak. Clone size appears in some rows only: once, few, many, or a class for an expanded clone.

d_gene | abundance | j_gene | v_gene | CDR3aa | CDR3nt
NA | NA | TRBJ2-1 | TRBV5-1 | CASSFRSSYNEQFF | TGCGCCAGCAGCTTTCGGAGCTCCTACAATGAGCAGTTCTTC
NA | NA | TRBJ2-7 | TRBV28 | CASTVGGGLYEQYF | TGTGCCAGCACCGTGGGCGGAGGTCTCTACGAGCAGTACTTC
NA | NA | TRBJ2-7 | TRBV19 | CASSIGAGLYEQYF | TGTGCCAGTAGTATAGGCGCGGGACTTTACGAGCAGTACTTC
NA | NA | TRBJ1-1 | TRBV2 | CASSAREGRTEAFF | TGTGCCAGCAGTGCTCGGGAGGGGCGGACTGAAGCTTTCTTT
NA | NA | TRBJ2-1 | TRBV15 | CATSRDASPTNEQFF | TGTGCCACCAGCAGAGATGCTAGCCCAACCAATGAGCAGTTCTTC
NA | NA | TRBJ2-7 | TRBV11-3 | CASSFPEGEQYF | TGTGCCAGCAGCTTCCCAGAGGGCGAGCAGTACTTC
TRBD2 | NA | TRBJ2-1 | TRBV5-1 | CASSLGLAGGPGEQFF | TGCGCCAGCAGCCTGGGACTAGCGGGAGGGCCGGGTGAGCAGTTCTTC
TRBD2 | few | TRBJ2-7 | TRBV5-4 | CASSSGPGGDYEQYF | TGTGCCAGCAGCTCTGGACCGGGGGGAGACTACGAGCAGTACTTC
TRBD2 | NA | TRBJ2-7 | TRBV5-1 | CASSLGLAGNYEQYF | TGCGCCAGCAGCTTGGGATTAGCGGGAAATTACGAGCAGTACTTC
NA | NA | TRBJ1-3 | TRBV5-1 | CASASGGSGNTIYF | TGCGCCAGCGCGTCTGGAGGCTCTGGAAACACCATATATTTT
NA | once | TRBJ2-7 | TRBV18 | CASSPMANSEQYF | TGTGCCAGCTCACCAATGGCCAATTCCGAGCAGTACTTC
NA | NA | TRBJ1-1 | TRBV6-1 | CASRGDTLNTEAFF | TGTGCCAGCAGAGGGGACACCCTGAACACTGAAGCTTTCTTT
NA | NA | TRBJ1-3 | TRBV5-4 | CASSLEQGTGNTIYF | TGTGCCAGCAGCTTGGAGCAGGGTACTGGAAACACCATATATTTT
NA | NA | TRBJ1-4 | TRBV7-9 | CASRSRQNFNEKLFF | TGTGCCAGCAGGTCTCGACAGAACTTTAATGAAAAACTGTTTTTT
NA | NA | TRBJ2-7 | TRBV13 | CASSLAGYEQYF | TGTGCCAGCAGCTTAGCGGGGTACGAGCAGTACTTC
TRBD1 | NA | TRBJ1-5 | TRBV25-1 | CASSPDRGNQPQHF | TGTGCCAGCAGTCCTGACAGGGGGAATCAGCCCCAGCATTTT
TRBD1 | NA | TRBJ2-1 | TRBV4-1 | CASSPLGQGDNEQFF | TGCGCCAGCAGTCCTTTGGGACAGGGGGACAATGAGCAGTTCTTC
TRBD1 | NA | TRBJ1-4 | TRBV28 | CASTPAGQAGEKLFF | TGTGCCAGCACCCCCGCCGGACAGGCGGGTGAAAAACTGTTTTTT
TRBD2 | NA | TRBJ2-2 | TRBV7-3 | CASSPDGTSGRTGELFF | TGTGCCAGCAGTCCGGATGGGACTAGCGGACGCACCGGGGAGCTGTTTTTT
NA | NA | TRBJ2-1 | TRBV5-4 | CASSWSPPNKQFF | TGTGCCAGCAGCTGGAGTCCACCCAATAAGCAGTTCTTC
NA | NA | TRBJ2-2 | TRBV7-9 | CASSLELGELFF | TGTGCCAGCAGCTTAGAACTAGGGGAGCTGTTTTTT
TRBD1 | NA | TRBJ2-7 | TRBV9 | CANSVMTGGGGQYF | TGTGCCAACAGCGTAATGACAGGGGGTGGTGGGCAGTACTTC